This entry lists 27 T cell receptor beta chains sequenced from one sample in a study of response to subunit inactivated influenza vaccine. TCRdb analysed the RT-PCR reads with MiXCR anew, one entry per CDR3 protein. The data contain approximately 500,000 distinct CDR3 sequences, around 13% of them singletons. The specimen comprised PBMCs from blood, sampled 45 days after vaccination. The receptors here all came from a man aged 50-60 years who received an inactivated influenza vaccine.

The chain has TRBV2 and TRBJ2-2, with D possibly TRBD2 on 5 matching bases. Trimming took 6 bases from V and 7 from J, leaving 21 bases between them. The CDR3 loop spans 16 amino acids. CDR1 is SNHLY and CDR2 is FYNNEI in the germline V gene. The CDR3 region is CASSRLAAPPDGELFF. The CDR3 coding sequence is TGTGCCAGCAGCCGCCTAGCTGCGCCCCCTGACGGGGAGCTGTTTTTT.

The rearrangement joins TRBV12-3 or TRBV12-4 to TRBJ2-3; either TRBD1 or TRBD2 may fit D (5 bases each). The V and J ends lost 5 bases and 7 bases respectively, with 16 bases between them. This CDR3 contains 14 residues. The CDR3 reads CASSLGRGGHTQYF. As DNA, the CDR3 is TGTGCCAGCAGTCTGGGACGGGGTGGGCATACGCAGTATTTT.

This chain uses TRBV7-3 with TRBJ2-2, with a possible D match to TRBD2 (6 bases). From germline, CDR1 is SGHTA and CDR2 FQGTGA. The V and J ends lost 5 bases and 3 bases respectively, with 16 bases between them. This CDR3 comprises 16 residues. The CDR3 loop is CASSQVGIADTGELFF. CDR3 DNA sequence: TGTGCCAGCAGCCAGGTCGGGATAGCGGACACCGGGGAGCTGTTTTTT.

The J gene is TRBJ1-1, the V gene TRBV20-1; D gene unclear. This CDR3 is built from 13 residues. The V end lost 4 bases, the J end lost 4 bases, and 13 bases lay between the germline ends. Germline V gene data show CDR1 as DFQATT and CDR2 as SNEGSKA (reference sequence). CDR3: CSATAGPSTEAFF. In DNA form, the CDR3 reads TGCAGTGCTACCGCTGGGCCGAGCACTGAAGCTTTCTTT.

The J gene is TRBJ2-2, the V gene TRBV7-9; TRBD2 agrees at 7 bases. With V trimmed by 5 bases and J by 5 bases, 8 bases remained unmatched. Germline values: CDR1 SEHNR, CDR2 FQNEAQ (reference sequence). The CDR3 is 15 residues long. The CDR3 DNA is TGTGCCAGCAGCGACCGACTAGCTTGGACCGGGGAGCTGTTTTTT. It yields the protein CASSDRLAWTGELFF.

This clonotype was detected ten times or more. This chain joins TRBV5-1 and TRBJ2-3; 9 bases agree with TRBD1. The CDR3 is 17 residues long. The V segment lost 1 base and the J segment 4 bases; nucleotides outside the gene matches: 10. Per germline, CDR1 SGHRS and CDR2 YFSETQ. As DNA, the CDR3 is TGCGCCAGCAGCTTGCTACAGACAGGGGGTATTGCAGATACGCAGTATTTT. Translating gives CASSLLQTGGIADTQYF.

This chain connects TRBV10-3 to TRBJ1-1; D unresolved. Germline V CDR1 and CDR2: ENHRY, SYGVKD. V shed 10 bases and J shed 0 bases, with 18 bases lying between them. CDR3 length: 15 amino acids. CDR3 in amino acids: CATQGIGPMNTEAFF. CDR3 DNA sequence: TGTGCCACCCAAGGCATTGGGCCCATGAACACTGAAGCTTTCTTT.

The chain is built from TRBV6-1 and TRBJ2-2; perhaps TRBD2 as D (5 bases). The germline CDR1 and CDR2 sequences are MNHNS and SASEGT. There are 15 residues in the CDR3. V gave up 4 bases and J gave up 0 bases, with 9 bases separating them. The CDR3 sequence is CASSGLRANTGELFF. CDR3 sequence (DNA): TGTGCCAGCAGTGGACTGAGGGCGAACACCGGGGAGCTGTTTTTT.

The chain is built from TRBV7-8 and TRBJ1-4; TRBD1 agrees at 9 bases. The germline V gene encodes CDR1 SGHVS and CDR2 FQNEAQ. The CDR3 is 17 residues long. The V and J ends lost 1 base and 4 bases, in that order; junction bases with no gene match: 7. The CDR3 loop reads CASSLGNRGRSNEKLFF. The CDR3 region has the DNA TGTGCCAGCAGCTTAGGGAACAGGGGGCGTAGTAATGAAAAACTGTTTTTT.

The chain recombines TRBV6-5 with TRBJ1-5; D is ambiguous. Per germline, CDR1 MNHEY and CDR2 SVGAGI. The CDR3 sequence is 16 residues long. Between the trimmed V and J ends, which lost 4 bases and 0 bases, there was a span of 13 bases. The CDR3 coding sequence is TGTGCCAGCAGTTCCCGACCTAACCTTAGCAATCAGCCCCAGCATTTT. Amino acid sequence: CASSSRPNLSNQPQHF.

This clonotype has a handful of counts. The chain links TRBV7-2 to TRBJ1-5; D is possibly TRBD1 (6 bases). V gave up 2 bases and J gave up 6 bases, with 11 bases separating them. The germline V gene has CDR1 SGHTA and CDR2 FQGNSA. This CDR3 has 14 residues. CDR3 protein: CASSLLGARQPQHF. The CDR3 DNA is TGTGCCAGCAGCTTATTGGGGGCCCGTCAGCCCCAGCATTTT.

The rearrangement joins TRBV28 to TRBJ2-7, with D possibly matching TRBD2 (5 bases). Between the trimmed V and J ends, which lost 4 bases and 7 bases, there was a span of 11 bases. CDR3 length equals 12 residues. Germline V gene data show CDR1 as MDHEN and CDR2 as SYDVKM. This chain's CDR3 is CASSSNTGEQYF. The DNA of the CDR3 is TGTGCCAGCAGTTCAAATACGGGGGAGCAGTACTTC. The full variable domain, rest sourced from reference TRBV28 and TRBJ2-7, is DVKVTQSSRYLVKRTGEKVFLECVQDMDHENMFWYRQDPGLGLRLIYFSYDVKMKEKGDIPEGYSVSREKKERFSLILESASTNQTSMYLCASSSNTGEQYFGPGTRLTVT.

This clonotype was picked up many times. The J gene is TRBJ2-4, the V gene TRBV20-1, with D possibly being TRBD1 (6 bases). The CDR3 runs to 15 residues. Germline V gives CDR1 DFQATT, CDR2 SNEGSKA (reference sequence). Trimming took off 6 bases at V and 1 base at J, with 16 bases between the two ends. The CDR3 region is CSASPPQGAKNIQYF. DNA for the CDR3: TGCAGTGCCTCCCCCCCCCAGGGGGCCAAAAACATTCAGTACTTC.

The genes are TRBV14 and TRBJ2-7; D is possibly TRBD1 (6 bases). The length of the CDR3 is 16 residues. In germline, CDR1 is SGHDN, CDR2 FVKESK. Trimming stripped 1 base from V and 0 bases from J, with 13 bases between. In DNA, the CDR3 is TGTGCCAGCAGCCAAGGGAGACAGGTTTACTCCTACGAGCAGTACTTC. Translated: CASSQGRQVYSYEQYF.

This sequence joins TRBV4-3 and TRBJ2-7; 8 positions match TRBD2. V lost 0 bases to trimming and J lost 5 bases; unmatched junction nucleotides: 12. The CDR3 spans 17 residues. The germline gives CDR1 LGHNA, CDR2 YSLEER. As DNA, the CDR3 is TGCGCCAGCAGCCAAGATACCTCGGGGACTAGGCCAAACGAGCAGTACTTC. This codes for CASSQDTSGTRPNEQYF.

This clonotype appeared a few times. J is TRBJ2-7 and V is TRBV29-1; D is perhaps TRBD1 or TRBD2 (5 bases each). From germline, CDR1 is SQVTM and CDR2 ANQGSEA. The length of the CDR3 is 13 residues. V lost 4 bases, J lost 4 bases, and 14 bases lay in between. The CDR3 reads CSVADTGGYEQYF. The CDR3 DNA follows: TGCAGCGTTGCTGATACAGGAGGTTACGAGCAGTACTTC.

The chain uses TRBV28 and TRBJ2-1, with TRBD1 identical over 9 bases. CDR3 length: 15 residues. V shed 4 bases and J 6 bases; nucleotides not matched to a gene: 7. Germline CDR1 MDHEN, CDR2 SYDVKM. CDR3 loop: CASSSIPTGGNEQFF. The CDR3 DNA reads TGTGCCAGCAGTTCGATTCCGACAGGGGGCAATGAGCAGTTCTTC. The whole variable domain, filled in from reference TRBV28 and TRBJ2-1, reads DVKVTQSSRYLVKRTGEKVFLECVQDMDHENMFWYRQDPGLGLRLIYFSYDVKMKEKGDIPEGYSVSREKKERFSLILESASTNQTSMYLCASSSIPTGGNEQFFGPGTRLTVL.

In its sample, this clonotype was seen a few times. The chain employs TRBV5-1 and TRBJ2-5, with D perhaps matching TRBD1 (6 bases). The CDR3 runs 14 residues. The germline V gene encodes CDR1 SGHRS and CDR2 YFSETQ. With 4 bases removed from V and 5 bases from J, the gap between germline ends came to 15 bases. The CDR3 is CASSPPDSTETQYF. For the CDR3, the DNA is TGCGCCAGCAGCCCCCCGGACAGTACGGAGACCCAGTACTTC.

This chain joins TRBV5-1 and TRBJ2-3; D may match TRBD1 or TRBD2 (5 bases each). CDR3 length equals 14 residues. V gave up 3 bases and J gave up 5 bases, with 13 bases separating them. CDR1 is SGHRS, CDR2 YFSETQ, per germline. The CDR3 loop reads CASSSRDPGDTQYF. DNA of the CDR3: TGCGCCAGCAGCTCACGGGACCCAGGAGATACGCAGTATTTT.

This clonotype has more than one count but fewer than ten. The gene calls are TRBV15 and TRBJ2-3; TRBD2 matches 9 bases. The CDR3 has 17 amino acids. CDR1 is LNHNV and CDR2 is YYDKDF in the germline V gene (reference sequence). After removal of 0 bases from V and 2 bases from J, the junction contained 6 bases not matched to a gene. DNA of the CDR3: TGTGCCACCAGCAGAGATCGAGCGGGAGGAACCACAGATACGCAGTATTTT. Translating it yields CATSRDRAGGTTDTQYF.

The CDR3 DNA reads as TGTGCCAGTAGTATAGCCCCCGGACAGGTGCTCAACTATGGCTACACCTTC. It is translated as CASSIAPGQVLNYGYTF. This chain joins TRBV19 and TRBJ1-2; 7 bases align to TRBD1. Germline-derived CDR1 and CDR2 are LNHDA and SQIVND (reference sequence). The junction had 10 bases not matched to a gene; V was cut back by 1 base and J by 2 bases. This CDR3 region has 17 residues.

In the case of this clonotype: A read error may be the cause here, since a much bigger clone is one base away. The CDR3 sequence is CSVGGDRFDTQYF. As DNA, the CDR3 is TGCAGCGTTGGAGGGGACAGGTTTGATACGCAGTATTTT. V gene TRBV29-1 combines with J gene TRBJ2-3, with 8 positions matching TRBD1. The V gene end was trimmed by 4 bases and the J gene end by 6 bases; junction bases not matched to a gene: 6. CDR3 length: 13 residues. Germline assignment: CDR1 SQVTM and CDR2 ANQGSEA.

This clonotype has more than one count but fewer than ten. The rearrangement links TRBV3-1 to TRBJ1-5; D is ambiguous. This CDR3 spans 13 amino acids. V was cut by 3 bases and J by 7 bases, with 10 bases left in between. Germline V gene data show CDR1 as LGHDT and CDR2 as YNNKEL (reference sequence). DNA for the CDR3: TGTGCCAGCAGCCAGGGTCGCGGGCAGCCCCAGCATTTT. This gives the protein CASSQGRGQPQHF.

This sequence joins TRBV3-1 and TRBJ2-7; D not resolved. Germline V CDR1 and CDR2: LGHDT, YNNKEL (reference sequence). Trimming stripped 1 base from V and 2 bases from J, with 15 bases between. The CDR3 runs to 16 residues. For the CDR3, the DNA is TGTGCCAGCAGCCAAGGTTTGCGGCTGAGGCCCTACGAGCAGTACTTC. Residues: CASSQGLRLRPYEQYF.

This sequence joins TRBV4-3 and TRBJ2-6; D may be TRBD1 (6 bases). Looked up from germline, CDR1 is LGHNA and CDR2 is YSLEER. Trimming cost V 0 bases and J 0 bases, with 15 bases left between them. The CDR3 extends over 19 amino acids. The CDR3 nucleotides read TGCGCCAGCAGCCAAGATAGGCAGGGGACCCTCTCTGGGGCCAACGTCCTGACTTTC. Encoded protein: CASSQDRQGTLSGANVLTF.

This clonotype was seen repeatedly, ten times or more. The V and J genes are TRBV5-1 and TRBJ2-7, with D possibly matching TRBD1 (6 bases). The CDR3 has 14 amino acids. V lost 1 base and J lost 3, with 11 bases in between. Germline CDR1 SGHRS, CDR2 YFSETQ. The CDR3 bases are TGCGCCAGCAGCTTGACAGGGAAGAGCTACGAGCAGTACTTC. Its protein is CASSLTGKSYEQYF.

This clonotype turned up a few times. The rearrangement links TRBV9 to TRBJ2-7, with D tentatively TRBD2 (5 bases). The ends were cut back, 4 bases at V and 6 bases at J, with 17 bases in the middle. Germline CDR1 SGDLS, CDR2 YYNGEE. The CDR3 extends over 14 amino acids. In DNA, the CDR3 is TGTGCCAGCAGCCCCCGTACATTTGGGAGCGAGCAGTACTTC. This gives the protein CASSPRTFGSEQYF.